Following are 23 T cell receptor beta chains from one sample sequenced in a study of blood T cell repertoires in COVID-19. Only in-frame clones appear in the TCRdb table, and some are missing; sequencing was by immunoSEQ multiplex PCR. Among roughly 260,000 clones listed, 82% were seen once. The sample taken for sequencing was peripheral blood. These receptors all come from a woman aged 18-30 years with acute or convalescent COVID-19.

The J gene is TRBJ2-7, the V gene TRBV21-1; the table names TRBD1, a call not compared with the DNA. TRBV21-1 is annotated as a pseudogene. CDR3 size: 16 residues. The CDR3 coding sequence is TGTGCCAGCAGCAAGGAATTCTGGACAGGCACCTACGAGCAGTACTTC. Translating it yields CASSKEFWTGTYEQYF.

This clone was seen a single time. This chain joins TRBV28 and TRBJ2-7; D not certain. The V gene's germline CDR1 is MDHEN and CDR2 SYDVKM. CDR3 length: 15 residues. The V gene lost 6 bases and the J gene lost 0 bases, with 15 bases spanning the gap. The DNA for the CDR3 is TGTGCCAGCAGGGCCAAGGTTGGAGTCTCCTACGAGCAGTACTTC. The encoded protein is CASRAKVGVSYEQYF.

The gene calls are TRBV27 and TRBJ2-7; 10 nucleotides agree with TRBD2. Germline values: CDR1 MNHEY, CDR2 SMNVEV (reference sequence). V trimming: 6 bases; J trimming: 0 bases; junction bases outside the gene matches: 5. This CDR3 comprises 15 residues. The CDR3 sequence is CASSTTSGNSYEQYF. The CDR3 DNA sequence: TGTGCCAGCAGCACCACTAGCGGGAACTCCTACGAGCAGTACTTC.

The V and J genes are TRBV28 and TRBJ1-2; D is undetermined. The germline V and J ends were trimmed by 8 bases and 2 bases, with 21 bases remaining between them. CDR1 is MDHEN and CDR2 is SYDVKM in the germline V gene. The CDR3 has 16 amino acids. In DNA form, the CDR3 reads TGTGCCAGCCTGACTGCTTCAGGAGGCCGGAACTATGGCTACACCTTC. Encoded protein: CASLTASGGRNYGYTF.

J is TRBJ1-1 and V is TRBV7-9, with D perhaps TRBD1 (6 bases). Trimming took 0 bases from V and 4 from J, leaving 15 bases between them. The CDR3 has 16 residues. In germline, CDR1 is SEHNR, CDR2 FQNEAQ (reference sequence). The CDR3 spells CASSLAGARPTTEAFF. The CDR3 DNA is TGTGCCAGCAGCTTAGCGGGGGCAAGGCCGACCACTGAAGCTTTCTTT.

The CDR3 nucleotides read TGCGCCAGCAGCTTGGAGACAGGGGCTTTTACTGAAGCTTTCTTT. Translating gives CASSLETGAFTEAFF. The V call is TRBV5-1, the J call TRBJ1-1; TRBD1 aligns across 8 bases. CDR3 length: 15 amino acids. Trimming removed 0 bases from V and 5 bases from J; junction bases left unmatched: 6. Germline CDR1 reads SGHRS; CDR2 reads YFSETQ.

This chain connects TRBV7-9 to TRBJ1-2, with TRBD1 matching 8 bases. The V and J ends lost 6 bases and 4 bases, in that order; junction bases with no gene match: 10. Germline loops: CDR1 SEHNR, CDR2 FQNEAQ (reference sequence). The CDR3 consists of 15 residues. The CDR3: CASSTPGQGAYGYTF. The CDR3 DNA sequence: TGTGCCAGCAGTACTCCCGGACAGGGTGCCTATGGCTACACCTTC.

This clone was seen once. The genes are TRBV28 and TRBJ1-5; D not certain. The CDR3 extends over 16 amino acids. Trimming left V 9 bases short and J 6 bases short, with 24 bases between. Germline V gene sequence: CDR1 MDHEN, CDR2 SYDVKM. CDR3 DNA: TGTGCCAGTAAAGGGTACTGGAGGCTCCAGGTTCAGCCCCAGCATTTT. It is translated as CASKGYWRLQVQPQHF.

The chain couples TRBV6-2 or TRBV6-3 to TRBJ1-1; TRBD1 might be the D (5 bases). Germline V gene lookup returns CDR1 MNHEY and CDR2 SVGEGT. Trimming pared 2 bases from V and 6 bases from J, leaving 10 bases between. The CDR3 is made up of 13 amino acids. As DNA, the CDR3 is TGTGCCAGCAGTTACACTGGAGGGGCTGAAGCTTTCTTT. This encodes CASSYTGGAEAFF.

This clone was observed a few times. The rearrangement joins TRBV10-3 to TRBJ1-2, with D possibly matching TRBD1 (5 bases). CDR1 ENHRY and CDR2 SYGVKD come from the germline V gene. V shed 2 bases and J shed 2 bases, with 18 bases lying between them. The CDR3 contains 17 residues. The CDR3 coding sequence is TGTGCCATCAGTGAGACATCCGGGGGGACGGTAAACTATGGCTACACCTTC. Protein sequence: CAISETSGGTVNYGYTF.

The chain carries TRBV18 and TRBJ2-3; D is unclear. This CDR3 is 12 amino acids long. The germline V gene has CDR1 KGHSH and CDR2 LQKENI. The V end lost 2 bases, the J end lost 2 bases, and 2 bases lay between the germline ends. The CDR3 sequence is CASSPYTDTQYF. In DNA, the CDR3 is TGTGCCAGCTCACCATACACAGATACGCAGTATTTT.

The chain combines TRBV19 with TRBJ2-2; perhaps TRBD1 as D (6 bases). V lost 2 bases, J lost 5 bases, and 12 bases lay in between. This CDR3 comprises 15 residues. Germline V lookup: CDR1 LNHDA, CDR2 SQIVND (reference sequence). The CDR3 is CASSIKGDGTGELFF. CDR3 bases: TGTGCCAGTAGTATAAAGGGGGATGGAACCGGGGAGCTGTTTTTT.

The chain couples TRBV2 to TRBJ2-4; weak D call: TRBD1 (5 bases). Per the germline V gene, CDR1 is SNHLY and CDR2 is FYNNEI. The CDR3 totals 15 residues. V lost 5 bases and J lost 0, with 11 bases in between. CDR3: CASSSDIVAKNIQYF. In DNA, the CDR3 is TGTGCCAGCAGTTCGGACATCGTAGCCAAAAACATTCAGTACTTC. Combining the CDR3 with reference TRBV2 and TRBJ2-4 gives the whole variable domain EPEVTQTPSHQVTQMGQEVILRCVPISNHLYFYWYRQILGQKVEFLVSFYNNEISEKSEIFDDQFSVERPDGSNFTLKIRSTKLEDSAMYFCASSSDIVAKNIQYFGAGTRLSVL.

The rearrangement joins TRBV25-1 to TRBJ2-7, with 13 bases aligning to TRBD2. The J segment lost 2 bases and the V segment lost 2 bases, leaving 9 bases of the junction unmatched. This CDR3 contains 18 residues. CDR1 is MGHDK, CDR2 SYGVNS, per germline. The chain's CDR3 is CASSEGQGLAGKTYEQYF. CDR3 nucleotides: TGTGCCAGCAGTGAAGGGCAGGGACTAGCGGGGAAAACCTACGAGCAGTACTTC.

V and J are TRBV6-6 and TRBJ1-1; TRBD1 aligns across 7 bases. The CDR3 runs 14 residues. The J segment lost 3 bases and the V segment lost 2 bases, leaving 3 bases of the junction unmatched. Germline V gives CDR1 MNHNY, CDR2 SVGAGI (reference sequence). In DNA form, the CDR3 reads TGTGCCAGCAGTTACAGGGGGCGGGACACTGAAGCTTTCTTT. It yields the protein CASSYRGRDTEAFF.

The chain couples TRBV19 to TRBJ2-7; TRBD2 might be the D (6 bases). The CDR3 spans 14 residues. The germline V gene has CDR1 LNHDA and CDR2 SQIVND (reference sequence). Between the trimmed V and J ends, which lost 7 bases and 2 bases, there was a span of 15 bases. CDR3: CASTPGTPPYEQYF. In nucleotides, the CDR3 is TGTGCCAGTACCCCCGGGACTCCTCCCTACGAGCAGTACTTC.

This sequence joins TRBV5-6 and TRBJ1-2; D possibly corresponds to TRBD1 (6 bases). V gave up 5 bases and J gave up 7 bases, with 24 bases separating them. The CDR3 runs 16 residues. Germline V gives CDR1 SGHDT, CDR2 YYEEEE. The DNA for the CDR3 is TGTGCCAGCAGTCTATGGCCGGGACACCAGTCCCCTGGCTACACCTTC. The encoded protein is CASSLWPGHQSPGYTF.

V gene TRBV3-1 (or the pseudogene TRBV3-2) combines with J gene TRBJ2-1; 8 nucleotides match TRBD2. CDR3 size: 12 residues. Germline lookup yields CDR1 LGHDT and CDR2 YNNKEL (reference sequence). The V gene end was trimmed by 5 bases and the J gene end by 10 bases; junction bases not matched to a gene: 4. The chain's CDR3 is CASSSGGEEQFF. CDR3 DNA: TGTGCCAGCAGCTCGGGGGGGGAGGAGCAGTTCTTC.

The CDR3 nucleotides read TGTGCCAGCAGTTACGAGAGAGGGAGTTTCTTT. It yields the protein CASSYERGSFF. The genes are TRBV6-6 and TRBJ1-1, with no clear D. The V gene lost 2 bases and the J gene lost 13 bases, with 11 bases spanning the gap. The CDR3 sequence is 11 residues long. Germline CDR1 and CDR2: MNHNY and SVGAGI (reference sequence).

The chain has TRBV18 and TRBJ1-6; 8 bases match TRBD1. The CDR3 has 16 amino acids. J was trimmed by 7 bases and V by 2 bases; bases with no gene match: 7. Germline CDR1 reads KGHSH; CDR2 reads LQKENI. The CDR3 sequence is CASSPDRDRLNSPLHF. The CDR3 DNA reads TGTGCCAGCTCACCAGACAGGGACAGGCTGAATTCACCCCTCCACTTT.

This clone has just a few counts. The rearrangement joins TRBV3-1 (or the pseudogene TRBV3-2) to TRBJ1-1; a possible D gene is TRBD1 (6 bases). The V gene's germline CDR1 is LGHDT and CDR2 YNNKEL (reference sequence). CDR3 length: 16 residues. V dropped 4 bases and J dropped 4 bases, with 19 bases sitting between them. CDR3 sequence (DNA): TGTGCCAGCAGCCGGGCCTTTGGGGGGGGCGGCACTGAAGCTTTCTTT. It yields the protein CASSRAFGGGGTEAFF.

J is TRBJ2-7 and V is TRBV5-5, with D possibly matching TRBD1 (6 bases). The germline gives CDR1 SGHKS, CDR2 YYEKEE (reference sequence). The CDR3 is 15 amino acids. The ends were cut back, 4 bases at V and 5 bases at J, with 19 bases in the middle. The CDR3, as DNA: TGTGCCAGCAGCACATACCTGACAGGTACCAACGAGCAGTACTTC. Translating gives CASSTYLTGTNEQYF.

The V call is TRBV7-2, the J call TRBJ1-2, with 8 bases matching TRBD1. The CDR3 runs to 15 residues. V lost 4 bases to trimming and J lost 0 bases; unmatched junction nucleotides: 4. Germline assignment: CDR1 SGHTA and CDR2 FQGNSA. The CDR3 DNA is TGTGCCAGCAGCTCGAGGACAGGGCCTAACTATGGCTACACCTTC. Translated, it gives CASSSRTGPNYGYTF.